The 23 T cell receptor beta chains in this list originate from one sample, sequenced in a study of CD8 T cells in ankylosing spondylitis. TCRdb recomputed calls from the 5' RACE reads with MiXCR, one row per CDR3 protein. This repertoire shows about 540,000 distinct CDR3 sequences, roughly 13% found once; its top ten account for approximately 7%. Findings of the study overall: Characteristic, it appeared, of ankylosing spondylitis blood was a TCR beta motif of eight or nine highly homologous variants.

The antigens these receptors bind are not known. The sample taken for sequencing was blood, either unsorted or a sorted T cell fraction (not recorded which). The receptor source for this set is a male donor with ankylosing spondylitis.

The J gene is TRBJ2-1, the V gene TRBV25-1, with 8 nucleotides matching TRBD1. The V gene end was trimmed by 3 bases and the J gene end by 9 bases; junction bases not matched to a gene: 10. This CDR3 spans 15 amino acids. The V gene's germline CDR1 is MGHDK and CDR2 SYGVNS. This CDR3 is CASSDPAGGYVEQFF. In nucleotides, the CDR3 is TGTGCCAGCAGTGACCCGGCAGGGGGCTATGTTGAGCAGTTCTTC.

This clonotype was detected many times. The chain joins TRBV11-2 to TRBJ2-5, with D perhaps matching TRBD1 or TRBD2 (5 bases each). Trimming removed 5 bases from V and 1 base from J, with 17 bases in between. The length of the CDR3 is 16 residues. Germline V gives CDR1 SGHAT, CDR2 FQNNGV. As DNA, the CDR3 is TGTGCCAGCAGCCCACCCATACTAGGGGCCCAAGAGACCCAGTACTTC. This codes for CASSPPILGAQETQYF.

The V and J genes are TRBV12-3 or TRBV12-4 and TRBJ1-3; TRBD1 might be the D (5 bases). This CDR3 comprises 16 residues. Between the trimmed V and J ends, which lost 3 bases and 0 bases, there was a span of 12 bases. Written as DNA, the CDR3 is TGTGCCAGCAGTTTTGACAGAGCGTTCTCTGGAAACACCATATATTTT. Translated: CASSFDRAFSGNTIYF.

This clonotype was detected only a few times. This chain uses TRBV10-3 with TRBJ2-5, with 8 bases aligning to TRBD2. The CDR3 length is 17 residues. V lost 4 bases, J lost 4 bases, and 14 bases stayed unmatched. Germline V gene lookup returns CDR1 ENHRY and CDR2 SYGVKD. CDR3 in DNA: TGTGCCATCAGTGCTACGGATAGCGGGGCCCACAGAGAGACCCAGTACTTC. Protein product: CAISATDSGAHRETQYF.

This chain connects TRBV18 to TRBJ1-2, with D possibly matching TRBD1 (5 bases). CDR1 and CDR2 (germline): KGHSH, LQKENI. The CDR3 is 14 amino acids. The V gene lost 1 base and the J gene lost 1 base, with 7 bases spanning the gap. CDR3 bases: TGTGCCAGCTCACCACTGGGGGATAACTATGGCTACACCTTC. Amino acids: CASSPLGDNYGYTF.

There are a few counts of this clonotype. V gene TRBV20-1 combines with J gene TRBJ1-2; 9 bases are shared with TRBD1. V shed 6 bases, J shed 7 bases, and the junction held 9 bases outside the gene matches. The CDR3 runs to 13 residues. Germline CDR1 DFQATT, CDR2 SNEGSKA (reference sequence). In DNA, the CDR3 is TGCAGTGCCCCTGGACAGGGGCGCTTTGGCTACACCTTC. Translated: CSAPGQGRFGYTF.

This clonotype was observed a handful of times. The chain is built from TRBV5-6 and TRBJ2-6, with D hard to call. Trimming took off 3 bases at V and 2 bases at J, with 9 bases between the two ends. The CDR3 runs to 15 residues. Germline V CDR1 and CDR2: SGHDT, YYEEEE. CDR3 nucleotides: TGTGCCAGCAGCTATGTTAACCCTGGGGCCAACGTCCTGACTTTC. Translation: CASSYVNPGANVLTF.

The chain carries TRBV7-9 and TRBJ1-1; D is undetermined. The germline V gene encodes CDR1 SEHNR and CDR2 FQNEAQ (reference sequence). The CDR3 is made up of 13 amino acids. Trimming took off 5 bases at V and 7 bases at J, with 14 bases between the two ends. CDR3 protein: CASSPHQALEAFF. As DNA, the CDR3 is TGTGCCAGCAGCCCGCACCAGGCACTTGAAGCTTTCTTT.

This chain joins TRBV19 and TRBJ2-2; D assignment may be TRBD1 or TRBD2 (5 bases each). Germline CDR1 is LNHDA and CDR2 is SQIVND (reference sequence). The V and J ends lost 6 bases and 4 bases respectively, with 12 bases between them. The CDR3 has 14 residues. Written as DNA, the CDR3 is TGTGCCAGTAGGATACCAGGGAGCACCGGGGAGCTGTTTTTT. Its translation: CASRIPGSTGELFF.

This chain's CDR3 is CASSPDRTDTQYF. CDR3 in DNA: TGTGCCAGCAGCCCGGACCGCACAGATACGCAGTATTTT. The chain is built from TRBV7-9 and TRBJ2-3; no definite D call. The germline V gene encodes CDR1 SEHNR and CDR2 FQNEAQ (reference sequence). CDR3 length equals 13 residues. Trimming left V 5 bases short and J 1 base short, with 7 bases between.

This clonotype has just a few counts. The chain combines TRBV19 with TRBJ1-1, with unresolved D. CDR3 length: 11 amino acids. The germline gives CDR1 LNHDA, CDR2 SQIVND (reference sequence). V was shortened by 5 bases and J by 2 bases, with 3 bases between the two germline ends. The CDR3 region is CASSFNTEAFF. The CDR3 DNA follows: TGTGCCAGTAGTTTCAACACTGAAGCTTTCTTT.

The chain combines TRBV12-3 or TRBV12-4 with TRBJ1-2; TRBD1 matches 7 bases. Trimming took 6 bases from V and 7 from J; bases not matched to a gene: 11. CDR3 length: 14 amino acids. The CDR3 nucleotides read TGTGCCAGCAGCTTACCGGGACAGTGGAGTGGCTACACCTTC. This sequence encodes CASSLPGQWSGYTF.

This clonotype was seen repeatedly, ten times or more. V usage is TRBV12-3 or TRBV12-4 and J usage is TRBJ1-2, with unresolved D. The V gene lost 0 bases and the J gene lost 3 bases, with 8 bases spanning the gap. The CDR3 contains 14 residues. In DNA, the CDR3 is TGTGCCAGCAGTTTAGCCGGCGCAGACTATGGCTACACCTTC. This sequence encodes CASSLAGADYGYTF.

This clonotype was picked up a small number of times. The gene calls are TRBV15 and TRBJ1-5; 7 bases are shared with TRBD1. Germline CDR1 is LNHNV and CDR2 is YYDKDF (reference sequence). There are 17 residues in the CDR3. The J segment lost 3 bases and the V segment lost 3 bases, leaving 11 bases of the junction unmatched. CDR3 region: CATSSAISTGANQPQHF. CDR3 in DNA: TGTGCCACCAGCAGCGCGATTTCCACAGGGGCCAATCAGCCCCAGCATTTT.

This chain links TRBV5-1 with TRBJ1-2, with D possibly TRBD1 on 6 matching bases. CDR1 and CDR2 from the germline V gene are SGHRS and YFSETQ. The V end was cut by 2 bases, the J end by 2 bases, with 13 bases between. The CDR3 is 15 residues long. CDR3 loop: CASSFLTGVNYGYTF. The CDR3 DNA is TGCGCCAGCAGCTTCTTGACAGGAGTGAACTATGGCTACACCTTC.

The genes are TRBV12-3 or TRBV12-4 and TRBJ1-4; the D gene is possibly TRBD1 (5 bases). This CDR3 is 13 amino acids long. The V and J ends lost 5 bases and 3 bases respectively, with 7 bases between them. CDR3 loop: CASSRGANEKLFF. Written as DNA, the CDR3 is TGTGCCAGCAGTCGGGGGGCTAATGAAAAACTGTTTTTT.

The V and J genes are TRBV7-8 and TRBJ2-3, with D possibly called TRBD1 or TRBD2 (5 bases each). Germline CDR1 and CDR2: SGHVS and FQNEAQ. The CDR3 loop spans 16 amino acids. Trimming shortened V by 3 bases and J by 2 bases, and 15 bases separated the two germline ends. CDR3 amino acids: CASSFRDGAPTDTQYF. The CDR3 coding sequence is TGTGCCAGCAGCTTCCGGGACGGAGCTCCCACAGATACGCAGTATTTT.

The gene calls are TRBV29-1 and TRBJ2-2; D call uncertain. This CDR3 has 14 residues. Trimming pared 0 bases from V and 6 bases from J, leaving 11 bases between. Per the germline V gene, CDR1 is SQVTM and CDR2 is ANQGSEA. The DNA of the CDR3 is TGCAGCGTTGAAGAAGGCCACTTGCCCGGGGAGCTGTTTTTT. Translating it yields CSVEEGHLPGELFF.

The chain uses TRBV25-1 and TRBJ1-4, with D tentatively TRBD1 (6 bases). CDR3 length: 13 amino acids. Germline-derived CDR1 and CDR2 are MGHDK and SYGVNS. Trimming removed 8 bases at V and 8 bases at J, with 15 bases between. The CDR3 bases are TGTGCCAGCCGTACACGAGGGGGAGAAAAACTGTTTTTT. Protein sequence: CASRTRGGEKLFF.

The chain uses TRBV30 and TRBJ1-1; possible D gene TRBD1, 6 bases. Trimming cost V 0 bases and J 3 bases, with 11 bases left between them. The CDR3 has 14 amino acids. Looked up from germline, CDR1 is GTSNPN and CDR2 is SVGIG (reference sequence). In DNA, the CDR3 is TGTGCCTGGAGTGTGTCTTCAGGGGACACTGAAGCTTTCTTT. This sequence encodes CAWSVSSGDTEAFF.

This sequence joins TRBV6-1 and TRBJ2-7; perhaps TRBD2 as D (5 bases). V lost 6 bases, J lost 0 bases, and 12 bases lay in between. Per the germline V gene, CDR1 is MNHNS and CDR2 is SASEGT. The CDR3 runs to 14 residues. The CDR3 reads CASSEGPSSYEQYV. The DNA of the CDR3 is TGTGCCAGCAGCGAGGGTCCGAGCTCCTACGAGCAGTACGTC.

The chain recombines TRBV14 with TRBJ2-7, with no clear D. V gave up 6 bases and J gave up 6 bases, with 15 bases separating them. CDR3 length equals 13 residues. The germline V gene has CDR1 SGHDN and CDR2 FVKESK. The CDR3 region has the DNA TGTGCCAGCAGTACCACCAGAAACGGCGAGCAGTACTTC. Its protein is CASSTTRNGEQYF.

The chain has TRBV20-1 and TRBJ1-5, with a tentative D call TRBD1 (6 bases). Germline V gene data show CDR1 as DFQATT and CDR2 as SNEGSKA (reference sequence). V lost 5 bases, J lost 6 bases, and 14 bases lay in between. This CDR3 is 13 amino acids long. The CDR3 protein is CSAYLGGSQPQHF. The CDR3, as DNA: TGCAGTGCTTATCTAGGGGGAAGTCAGCCCCAGCATTTT.